The rows below give T cell receptor beta chains drawn from one sample of a study of T cell responses to AZD1222 COVID-19 vaccine. Some clones are missing from TCRdb's copy, which holds only in-frame ones; the method was immunoSEQ multiplex PCR. The sample lists around 110,000 clones, about 80% occurring once. The material sequenced was peripheral blood, taken on day 0 of AZD1222 vaccination. These receptors came from an adult in good health. Both conserved end residues are part of each CDR3. Fields, in order: V gene, CDR3 protein.

TRBV29-1 CSAKGVANYGYTF
TRBV29-1 CSVQDEGRAQHF
TRBV2 CASSDRREGVYGYTF
TRBV7-2 CASSFTGYNSPLHF
TRBV3-1/TRBV3-2 CASSNPQGPLHF
TRBV28 CASSFLQAREPQHF
TRBV7-2 CASSRPGVRRNTEAFF
TRBV7-3 CASSSFSGGYNEQFF
TRBV6-5 CASRVPGGAYEQYF
TRBV29-1 CSVGQGPNQPQHF
TRBV19 CASSINRIGHYGYTF
TRBV24-1 CATSDPSPGVQETQYF
TRBV6-1 CASSEGTGAVNYEQYF
TRBV7-6 CASSFHRGETSGRTDTQYF
TRBV6-5 CASSYSPGGGYEQYF
TRBV29-1 CSVQGQPNQPQHF
TRBV24-1 CATSRGAGGQETQYF
TRBV27 CASSLQRSHYEQYF
TRBV6-4 CASRGTGSNSPLHF
TRBV5-3 CARSRTGFRVVRRSGNTIYF
TRBV6-1 CASSESNQPQHF
TRBV5-1 CASSPMGGANYGYTF
TRBV3-1/TRBV3-2 CASSPTGVETQYF